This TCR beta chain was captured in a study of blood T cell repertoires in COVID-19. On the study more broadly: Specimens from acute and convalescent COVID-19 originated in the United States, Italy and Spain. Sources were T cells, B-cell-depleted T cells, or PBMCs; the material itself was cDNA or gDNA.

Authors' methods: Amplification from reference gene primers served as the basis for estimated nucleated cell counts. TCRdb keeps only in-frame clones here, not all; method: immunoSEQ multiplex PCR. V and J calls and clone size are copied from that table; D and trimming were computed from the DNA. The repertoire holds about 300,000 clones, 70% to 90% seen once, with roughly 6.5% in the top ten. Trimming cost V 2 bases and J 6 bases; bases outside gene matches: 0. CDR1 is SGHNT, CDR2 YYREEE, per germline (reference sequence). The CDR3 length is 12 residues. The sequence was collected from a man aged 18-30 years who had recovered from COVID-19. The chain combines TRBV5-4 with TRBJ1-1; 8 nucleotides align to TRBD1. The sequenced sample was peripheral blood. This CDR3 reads CASSLQGAEAFF. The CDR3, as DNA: TGTGCCAGCAGCTTACAGGGGGCTGAAGCTTTCTTT.